These 14 T cell receptor beta chains came from one sample sequenced in a study of blood T cell repertoires in COVID-19. The protocol was immunoSEQ multiplex PCR, while the TCRdb copy is restricted to in-frame clones and leaves out a portion. The sample comprises some 350,000 clones, around nine tenths of which are singletons, and around 7.9% rests with the top ten. Input material: peripheral blood. Receptor source: a woman in her 70s with COVID-19, enrolled during active disease.

The chain links TRBV28 to TRBJ1-6; 7 bases match TRBD1. The germline gives CDR1 MDHEN, CDR2 SYDVKM. This CDR3 is 16 amino acids long. V dropped 6 bases and J dropped 7; count of bases not matched to a gene: 12. CDR3 protein: CASSTNRQGPNSPLHF. The CDR3 DNA reads TGTGCCAGCAGCACAAACCGACAGGGACCCAATTCACCCCTCCACTTT. Full variable domain (remainder filled in from reference TRBV28 and TRBJ1-6): DVKVTQSSRYLVKRTGEKVFLECVQDMDHENMFWYRQDPGLGLRLIYFSYDVKMKEKGDIPEGYSVSREKKERFSLILESASTNQTSMYLCASSTNRQGPNSPLHFGNGTRLTVT.

J is TRBJ1-2 and V is TRBV19; D is ambiguous. The CDR3 loop spans 16 amino acids. Trimming left V 0 bases short and J 0 bases short, with 11 bases between. CDR1 LNHDA and CDR2 SQIVND come from the germline V gene (reference sequence). The CDR3 protein is CASSIDPVYSNYGYTF. In nucleotides, the CDR3 is TGTGCCAGTAGTATAGATCCGGTTTACTCTAACTATGGCTACACCTTC.

The V call is TRBV18, the J call TRBJ1-1; TRBD1 aligns across 7 bases. The CDR3 length is 16 residues. Unmatched junction bases numbered 7, after V lost 3 bases and J lost 0 bases. Germline CDR1 KGHSH, CDR2 LQKENI. The CDR3 loop is CASSPGGTDLNTEAFF. In nucleotides, the CDR3 is TGTGCCAGCTCACCCGGAGGGACAGACTTGAACACTGAAGCTTTCTTT.

The genes are TRBV24-1 and TRBJ1-1; TRBD1 matches 8 bases. Germline CDR1 and CDR2: KGHDR and SFDVKD. The length of the CDR3 is 12 residues. With V trimmed by 4 bases and J by 11 bases, 5 bases remained unmatched. The DNA for the CDR3 is TGTGCCACCAGTGACAGGACAGGGAGCGCTTTCTTT. As protein: CATSDRTGSAFF.

The J gene is TRBJ2-2, the V gene TRBV3-1 (or the pseudogene TRBV3-2); 11 nucleotides agree with TRBD2. The CDR3 totals 18 residues. In germline, CDR1 is LGHDT, CDR2 YNNKEL (reference sequence). After removal of 2 bases from V and 0 bases from J, the junction contained 5 bases not matched to a gene. This CDR3 is CASSQRLLAGANTGELFF. The CDR3 coding sequence is TGTGCCAGCAGCCAACGCCTACTAGCGGGGGCGAACACCGGGGAGCTGTTTTTT.

The chain is built from TRBV3-1 (or the pseudogene TRBV3-2) and TRBJ1-5, with a weak D call TRBD1 (6 bases). This CDR3 has 15 amino acids. CDR1 is LGHDT, CDR2 YNNKEL, per germline (reference sequence). V lost 4 bases to trimming and J lost 2 bases, with 12 bases between them. This CDR3 reads CASSPSGHRNQPQHF. CDR3 DNA sequence: TGTGCCAGCAGCCCATCGGGACATCGCAATCAGCCCCAGCATTTT.

This sequence joins TRBV6-5 and TRBJ1-1, with a weak D call TRBD1 (6 bases). The CDR3 covers 12 residues. Germline values: CDR1 MNHEY, CDR2 SVGAGI. V was trimmed by 7 bases and J by 7 bases, leaving 13 bases between them. The CDR3 DNA reads as TGTGCCAGCATTGGGAGGGGGGGTGAAGCTTTCTTT. This translates into CASIGRGGEAFF.

The V call is TRBV21-1, the J call TRBJ2-5; TRBD1 is taken as the D call from the table, unchecked against the DNA. TRBV21-1 is shown as a pseudogene. The CDR3 contains 17 residues. In DNA form, the CDR3 reads TGTGCCAGCAGCAAAGACCCCCGGGACAGGGGGCCGGAGACCCAGTACTTC. It codes for CASSKDPRDRGPETQYF.

The genes are TRBV10-1 and TRBJ1-6; TRBD1 matches at 7 bases. Germline V gene data show CDR1 as WNHNN and CDR2 as SYGVQD (reference sequence). The trim removed 3 bases at V and 7 bases at J, leaving 6 bases unmatched. The CDR3 length is 15 residues. CDR3 nucleotides: TGCGCCAGCAGTGACGGGACAGTCAAGAATTCACCCCTCCACTTT. This sequence encodes CASSDGTVKNSPLHF.

The rearrangement links TRBV7-9 to TRBJ1-1; a possible D gene is TRBD1 (5 bases). The germline V and J ends were trimmed by 5 bases and 4 bases, with 20 bases remaining between them. This CDR3 region has 16 residues. CDR1 is SEHNR, CDR2 FQNEAQ, per germline (reference sequence). The CDR3 spells CASSLSGLGRGTEAFF. CDR3 sequence (DNA): TGTGCCAGCAGCCTATCTGGCCTAGGGAGGGGCACTGAAGCTTTCTTT.

CDR3 nucleotides: TGTGCCAGCAGTTACCAGGGCTCTAAGAGCAATCAGCCCCAGCATTTT. Translated, it gives CASSYQGSKSNQPQHF. The chain carries TRBV6-2 or TRBV6-3 and TRBJ1-5; D possibly corresponds to TRBD1 (5 bases). This CDR3 is built from 16 residues. CDR1 and CDR2 (germline): MNHEY, SVGEGT. Trimming removed 2 bases at V and 1 base at J, with 12 bases between.

The V call is TRBV29-1, the J call TRBJ1-1; 7 bases are a match to TRBD1. The V gene end was trimmed by 6 bases and the J gene end by 3 bases; junction bases not matched to a gene: 10. The CDR3 contains 14 residues. Germline V CDR1 and CDR2: SQVTM, ANQGSEA. The CDR3 loop reads CSVAGGRSYTEAFF. The CDR3, as DNA: TGCAGCGTGGCAGGGGGAAGGTCGTACACTGAAGCTTTCTTT. The variable domain in full, with the rest retrieved from reference TRBV29-1 and TRBJ1-1, is SAVISQKPSRDICQRGTSLTIQCQVDSQVTMMFWYRQQPGQSLTLIATANQGSEATYESGFVIDKFPISRPNLTFSTLTVSNMSPEDSSIYLCSVAGGRSYTEAFFGQGTRLTVV.

The chain employs TRBV2 and TRBJ1-1, with D uncertain. Deletions cut 6 bases from V and 3 bases from J, with 8 bases between. Germline CDR1 SNHLY, CDR2 FYNNEI. This CDR3 spans 12 amino acids. The CDR3 sequence: CASSEEDTEAFF. The CDR3, as DNA: TGTGCCAGCAGCGAGGAGGACACTGAAGCTTTCTTT.

A few counts support this clone. The chain has TRBV10-3 and TRBJ1-5; D is uncertain. Germline V gene data show CDR1 as ENHRY and CDR2 as SYGVKD. There are 13 residues in the CDR3. V was clipped by 10 bases and J by 1 base, with 11 bases between them. CDR3 sequence: CATRELSNQPQHF. CDR3 coding DNA: TGTGCCACAAGAGAGTTGAGCAATCAGCCCCAGCATTTT.